The T cell receptor (beta chain) under discussion was sequenced for a study of blood T cell repertoires in COVID-19. Turning to the study itself: Researchers got acute and convalescent COVID-19 samples from the United States, Italy and Spain.

The ends lost 4 bases at V and 3 bases at J; junction bases unmatched: 8. This CDR3 has 15 residues. Germline V lookup: CDR1 SNHLY, CDR2 FYNNEI. As handled by the study authors: Reference gene primer amplification in the assay estimated nucleated cell counts. Clones were read by immunoSEQ multiplex PCR, and TCRdb kept only the in-frame ones, dropping some. V, J and clone size reflect that table, while D and trimming were determined from the DNA. The sample yields fewer than 250,000 clones, roughly 90% seen once. Sequenced input: peripheral blood. V and J are TRBV2 and TRBJ2-7, with 8 nucleotides matching TRBD2. This TCR derives from a woman between 55 and 75 years old with acute or convalescent COVID-19. The DNA of the CDR3 is TGTGCCAGCAGTGTCGATAGCGGGACGAACTACGAGCAGTACTTC. It is translated as CASSVDSGTNYEQYF.